This is a list of T cell receptor beta chains from one sample in a study of T cell responses to AZD1222 COVID-19 vaccine. Produced via immunoSEQ multiplex PCR; TCRdb's table is partial and in-frame only. The clone table shows about 140,000 clones, with the ten largest holding about 2%. The source material was peripheral blood. The receptors here all came from an adult in good health. The CDR3 runs from the conserved cysteine through the conserved F or W. A D gene is named only where the DNA matches it firmly.

CDR3nt | CDR3aa | j_gene | v_gene | d_gene
TGTGCCAGCACCACTTACGGGGGACTCCACTCTGGAAACACCATATATTTT | CASTTYGGLHSGNTIYF | TRBJ1-3 | TRBV11-2 | -
TGTGCCAGCAGTTCCAGCGGGGGGGGCGGTGAAAAACTGTTTTTT | CASSSSGGGGEKLFF | TRBJ1-4 | TRBV28 | -
TGTGCCTGGAGTTGGGGGACAGGGAGCAATCAGCCCCAGCATTTT | CAWSWGTGSNQPQHF | TRBJ1-5 | TRBV30 | TRBD1
TGCGCCAGCAGCTTGGATGCGCGAGCGAACACCGGGGAGCTGTTTTTT | CASSLDARANTGELFF | TRBJ2-2 | TRBV5-1 | -
TGTGCCAGCAGCCCTTCGGAGGGGGGAAATTCACCCCTCCACTTT | CASSPSEGGNSPLHF | TRBJ1-6 | TRBV7-6 | -
TGCGCCAGCAGCCAAGTCGCAGCCGGGACAGGGATCGGCAATGAGCAGTTCTTC | CASSQVAAGTGIGNEQFF | TRBJ2-1 | TRBV4-3 | TRBD1
TGTGCCAGCAGCTCCGGGACAGGCGCTTACGAGCAGTACTTC | CASSSGTGAYEQYF | TRBJ2-7 | TRBV7-9 | TRBD1
TGTGCCAGCAGCCCAAGTAGCACTTATAATTCACCCCTCCACTTT | CASSPSSTYNSPLHF | TRBJ1-6 | TRBV7-8 | -
TGTGCCAGCCCCGGAGGGGGGTTGGGTTTCCCTTATGGCTACACCTTC | CASPGGGLGFPYGYTF | TRBJ1-2 | TRBV18 | -
TGTGCCAGCAGTCTCGGGGAAAAACTGTTTTTT | CASSLGEKLFF | TRBJ1-4 | TRBV12-3/TRBV12-4 | -
TGTGCCTGGAGTGTTGCGGGGGAAACTGAAGCTTTCTTT | CAWSVAGETEAFF | TRBJ1-1 | TRBV30 | -
TGTGCCAGCAGCAAACCGGGACAGGGTCCCTCTGATGGCTACACCTTC | CASSKPGQGPSDGYTF | TRBJ1-2 | TRBV5-4 | TRBD1
TGTGCCACCAGCAGAGATCAGATACAGGGGGCTAATGAGCAGTTCTTC | CATSRDQIQGANEQFF | TRBJ2-1 | TRBV15 | TRBD1
TGTGCCAGCTCACCAGGGGTTTTGGACTATGGCTACACCTTC | CASSPGVLDYGYTF | TRBJ1-2 | TRBV18 | -
TGTGCCAGCAGCCAAGATTTAGAGGGCCGGAATCAGCCCCAGCATTTT | CASSQDLEGRNQPQHF | TRBJ1-5 | TRBV4-2 | -
TGTGCCAGCAGCCCCTCTAACTGGGACAGGGGATTCCAAGAGACCCAGTACTTC | CASSPSNWDRGFQETQYF | TRBJ2-5 | TRBV11-2 | TRBD1
TGTGCCACCAGTGATGCGGACAGCTATGGCTACACCTTC | CATSDADSYGYTF | TRBJ1-2 | TRBV24-1 | -
TGTGCCACGGGGACAGCGGATTCACCCCTCCACTTT | CATGTADSPLHF | TRBJ1-6 | TRBV6-5 | TRBD1
TGTGCCAGCAGCCCTTATCCCGGGACAGGGGGTGGCTACACCTTC | CASSPYPGTGGGYTF | TRBJ1-2 | TRBV3-1/TRBV3-2 | TRBD1
TGTGCCAGCATCGACCCCGGACAGTCCCTCCACTTT | CASIDPGQSLHF | TRBJ1-6 | TRBV28 | -
TGTGCCAGCAGATTGGAATCGTCATATGGCTACACCTTC | CASRLESSYGYTF | TRBJ1-2 | TRBV5-6 | -
TGCGCCAGCAGCCAAGATCGGACAGGGGGTGGAAACACCATATATTTT | CASSQDRTGGGNTIYF | TRBJ1-3 | TRBV4-3 | TRBD1
TGCGCCAGCAGCTTTGGGCAGGGTCTATACGAGCAGTACTTC | CASSFGQGLYEQYF | TRBJ2-7 | TRBV5-1 | -
TGTGCCAGCAGCTTAAACGGTGGGGAGGCGAACACTGAAGCTTTCTTT | CASSLNGGEANTEAFF | TRBJ1-1 | TRBV7-3 | -
TGTGCCAGCAGTTTAAATGGCTACACCTTC | CASSLNGYTF | TRBJ1-2 | TRBV28 | -
TGTGCCAGCAGCCCCCAGGGGCCCTCTAACTATGGCTACACCTTC | CASSPQGPSNYGYTF | TRBJ1-2 | TRBV28 | -
TGTGCCAGCAGCTCCCTAGGACTAGCGGGGATAACAGATACGCAGTATTTT | CASSSLGLAGITDTQYF | TRBJ2-3 | TRBV7-2 | TRBD2
TGTGCCAGCAGCTTAGATCAGGGTAGGATCTACAATGAGCAGTTCTTC | CASSLDQGRIYNEQFF | TRBJ2-1 | TRBV7-2 | -
TGTGCCAGCAGGTCGAGCTCCTATAATTCACCCCTCCACTTT | CASRSSSYNSPLHF | TRBJ1-6 | TRBV28 | -
TGTGCCAGTAGTACCCAACTAGCGGGGGACCCCATGATCTTCCAAGAGACCCAGTACTTC | CASSTQLAGDPMIFQETQYF | TRBJ2-5 | TRBV19 | TRBD2
TGTGCCAGCAGCGCAGGGGGGGCAGCTAGGTGGGACGAGCAGTACTTC | CASSAGGAARWDEQYF | TRBJ2-7 | TRBV9 | -
TGTGCCAGCAGCCCGGTCTCGGACAGGGGGCTCGAAAGGTTTCAAGAGACCCAGTACTTC | CASSPVSDRGLERFQETQYF | TRBJ2-5 | TRBV5-5 | TRBD1
TGTGCCAGCAGTTTCCTCTACGAGCAGTACTTC | CASSFLYEQYF | TRBJ2-7 | TRBV12-3/TRBV12-4 | -
TGTGCCAGTGAAACACAGGGGGCCGGTAATTCACCCCTCCACTTT | CASETQGAGNSPLHF | TRBJ1-6 | TRBV19 | TRBD1
TGTGCCAGCAGCCAAGCCCCGATCCCAGGGGGAGGCTACACCTTC | CASSQAPIPGGGYTF | TRBJ1-2 | TRBV14 | TRBD1
TGTGCCAGCGGAGGGGACAGGACGAATCAGCCCCAGCATTTT | CASGGDRTNQPQHF | TRBJ1-5 | TRBV2 | TRBD1
TGTGCCAGCAGCTTGGCCGGGTCCCAGGGGTACCAAGAGACCCAGTACTTC | CASSLAGSQGYQETQYF | TRBJ2-5 | TRBV5-4 | -
TGTGCCAGCAGTTTAGGGACAGGGGTAAATCAGCCCCAGCATTTT | CASSLGTGVNQPQHF | TRBJ1-5 | TRBV27 | TRBD1
TGCGCCAGCAGCCAGAACGACAGGAATGAAAAACTGTTTTTT | CASSQNDRNEKLFF | TRBJ1-4 | TRBV4-3 | -
TGTGCCACCAGTGAGAGACTAGCGGGGGAACCTCATACGCAGTATTTT | CATSERLAGEPHTQYF | TRBJ2-3 | TRBV24-1 | TRBD2